This is a list of T cell receptor beta chains from one sample in a study of blood T cell repertoires in COVID-19. Profiled with immunoSEQ multiplex PCR; TCRdb holds only in-frame clones, not every one. There are more than 200,000 clones in the sample; 65% to 90% occur only once, and about 1.5% lies in the top ten. Material: peripheral blood. The origin of the receptors is a woman in her 40s who had recovered from COVID-19. The conserved cysteine and the conserved F or W are not part of the CDR3 here. A clone size is listed for some rows: how often the clone was seen (once, few, many), or a class if it is expanded.

v_gene,j_gene,abundance,CDR3aa
TRBV11-3,TRBJ1-1,NA,ASSLGPSEGAF
TRBV28,TRBJ2-7,once,ASTPSGGRTSYEQY
TRBV9,TRBJ2-7,NA,ASSVDGTSGSYEQY
TRBV3-1/TRBV3-2,TRBJ2-7,NA,ASSQGPLGVGEQY
TRBV7-8,TRBJ2-7,NA,ASSFNTGTGSYEQY
TRBV6-2/TRBV6-3,TRBJ1-1,NA,ASSRFGQGRNTEAF
TRBV5-1,TRBJ1-2,NA,ASSTGQGAWGYT
TRBV21-1,TRBJ1-2,NA,ASSTLGEAYGYT
TRBV4-3,TRBJ2-1,NA,ASSQLSGDRNEQF
TRBV7-9,TRBJ2-2,NA,ASSLTGDTGELF
TRBV5-1,TRBJ2-1,NA,ASSLGGSANEQF
TRBV18,TRBJ1-6,few,ASSPRDSGLNSPLH
TRBV19,TRBJ1-5,NA,ASSEDRDQPQH
TRBV5-1,TRBJ1-1,once,ASGETDTEAF
TRBV5-5,TRBJ1-3,few,ASSAGTAGNTIY
TRBV5-5,TRBJ1-4,NA,ASSLAGRGGEKLF
TRBV4-3,TRBJ2-3,NA,ASSQDAGSTDTQY
TRBV10-3,TRBJ1-3,NA,AISDALGGRNTIY
TRBV5-1,TRBJ2-2,NA,ASRNLAGGRTGELF
TRBV18,TRBJ1-5,NA,ASSTWGGNQPQH
TRBV5-1,TRBJ2-7,NA,ASSLPSYEQY
TRBV7-2,TRBJ2-7,NA,ASSFAGATDEQY
TRBV11-2,TRBJ1-3,NA,ASREGASGNTIY
TRBV19,TRBJ1-5,NA,ASSPLGTGGSNNQPQH
TRBV27,TRBJ2-7,NA,ASSIQSPPIKQY
TRBV28,TRBJ2-5,once,ASRSTEETQY
TRBV7-8,TRBJ1-1,NA,ASSLGGRYTEAF
TRBV6-5,TRBJ1-2,NA,ASSSGQTNLGYT
TRBV5-4,TRBJ1-1,NA,ASSSRADLNTEAF
TRBV5-1,TRBJ2-2,few,ASNSGTGIIGELF
TRBV19,TRBJ2-5,NA,ASTGDGGLETQY
TRBV7-2,TRBJ1-1,NA,ASSPRQGARGNTEAF
TRBV10-3,TRBJ2-1,NA,AISDPGQGRGDEQF
TRBV6-2/TRBV6-3,TRBJ2-1,NA,ASSYLASSYNEQF
TRBV10-2,TRBJ2-7,NA,ASSDRAEKSYEQY
TRBV2,TRBJ1-5,NA,ASSDTGNQPQH
TRBV9,TRBJ1-1,NA,ASSVDGGNTEAF
TRBV7-2,TRBJ2-7,NA,ASSLGGASSYEQY
TRBV11-3,TRBJ1-3,NA,ASSAPVDTIY
TRBV2,TRBJ2-3,few,ASSEWQDIRGDTQY
TRBV6-5,TRBJ2-1,NA,ASNRGSYNEQF
TRBV3-1/TRBV3-2,TRBJ1-5,NA,ASSKTGGSQPQH
TRBV6-5,TRBJ2-1,NA,ASSYSGGDYNEQF
TRBV19,TRBJ2-3,few,ASSIGQGAGTDTQY
TRBV6-5,TRBJ2-5,NA,ATTWAEGQETQY